One sample yielded the 32 T cell receptor beta chains listed below, sequenced in a study of cytomegalovirus exposure and HLA in healthy donors. The PCR ran on 60 Vbeta and 13 Jbeta primers. TCRdb's copy holds only in-frame clones and misses some; the assay was immunoSEQ multiplex PCR. The sample comprises roughly 97,000 clones, less than 85% of which are singletons, and about 5% rests with the top ten. What was sequenced was PBMCs. These receptors all come from a woman aged 18-29 years in good health and CMV-seropositive.

V usage is TRBV6-5 and J usage is TRBJ1-1; D remains ambiguous. Germline V gene lookup returns CDR1 MNHEY and CDR2 SVGAGI. V was cut by 8 bases and J by 4 bases, with 17 bases left in between. This CDR3 has 14 residues. CDR3 amino acids: CASARWVTGTEAFF. CDR3 coding DNA: TGTGCCAGCGCCCGGTGGGTGACGGGCACTGAAGCTTTCTTT.

The sample holds one count of this clone. The gene calls are TRBV2 and TRBJ2-2; TRBD2 is a possible D gene (6 bases). The CDR3 contains 14 residues. The V gene's germline CDR1 is SNHLY and CDR2 FYNNEI. V shed 6 bases and J shed 0 bases, with 8 bases lying between them. CDR3 coding DNA: TGTGCCAGCAGGCGGGGACCGAACACCGGGGAGCTGTTTTTT. This codes for CASRRGPNTGELFF.

This sequence joins TRBV19 and TRBJ1-4; 7 bases align to TRBD1. Per germline, CDR1 LNHDA and CDR2 SQIVND (reference sequence). This CDR3 has 12 residues. J was trimmed by 7 bases and V by 9 bases; bases with no gene match: 5. The CDR3 bases are TGTGCCAGCACAGGGGTGGGTGAAAAACTGTTTTTT. Its protein is CASTGVGEKLFF.

V is TRBV30 and J is TRBJ1-5; tentatively, D is TRBD1 (5 bases). Trimming removed 0 bases at V and 1 base at J, with 13 bases between. This CDR3 region has 16 residues. Germline values: CDR1 GTSNPN, CDR2 SVGIG (reference sequence). CDR3 nucleotides: TGTGCCTGGAGTGTAGGGGCAGCAACCAGCAATCAGCCCCAGCATTTT. It translates to CAWSVGAATSNQPQHF.

As to this clone: This CDR3 fails to terminate in the conserved phenylalanine or tryptophan, so it likely reflects a read error. The gene calls are TRBV2 and TRBJ1-6, with a tentative D call TRBD1 (6 bases). Trimming stripped 7 bases from V and 4 bases from J, with 14 bases between. This CDR3 is built from 15 residues. In germline, CDR1 is SNHLY, CDR2 FYNNEI. The CDR3 region is CASTRAGDYNSPLHV. The CDR3 DNA reads as TGTGCCAGCACTAGGGCAGGGGATTATAATTCACCCCTCCACGTT.

This chain uses TRBV28 with TRBJ1-4; 7 bases agree with TRBD1. J lost 2 bases, V lost 5 bases, and 17 bases had no gene match. The germline CDR1 and CDR2 sequences are MDHEN and SYDVKM. The CDR3 is 19 residues long. CDR3 amino acids: CASSPPSTGRILTNEKLFF. The CDR3 DNA sequence: TGTGCCAGCAGTCCGCCGTCGACAGGGAGGATTTTGACTAATGAAAAACTGTTTTTT.

The chain joins TRBV19 to TRBJ2-2; TRBD2 matches 7 bases. Looked up from germline, CDR1 is LNHDA and CDR2 is SQIVND (reference sequence). V shed 6 bases, J shed 3 bases, and the junction held 7 bases outside the gene matches. The CDR3 length is 15 residues. CDR3 loop: CASRPGTKDTGELFF. The CDR3 DNA sequence: TGTGCCAGTAGACCCGGGACTAAAGACACCGGGGAGCTGTTTTTT.

The chain uses TRBV27 and TRBJ1-5; D gene uncertain. Germline V gives CDR1 MNHEY, CDR2 SMNVEV (reference sequence). V shed 6 bases and J shed 1 base, with 13 bases lying between them. The CDR3 extends over 15 amino acids. The chain's CDR3 is CASRPTTGSNQPQHF. Here the CDR3 DNA reads TGTGCCAGCAGACCCACTACGGGGAGCAATCAGCCCCAGCATTTT.

The V gene is TRBV20-1, the J gene TRBJ2-7, with D possibly matching TRBD2 (6 bases). Germline values: CDR1 DFQATT, CDR2 SNEGSKA (reference sequence). This CDR3 region has 11 residues. V was trimmed by 6 bases and J by 4 bases, leaving 10 bases between them. The DNA for the CDR3 is TGCAGTGCCCCTCGGGAGTACGAGCAGTACTTC. The encoded protein is CSAPREYEQYF.

The table lists this clone with a count of one. The rearrangement links TRBV4-1 to TRBJ2-7; TRBD1 agrees at 8 bases. In germline, CDR1 is MGHRA, CDR2 YSYEKL. With V trimmed by 3 bases and J by 2 bases, 9 bases remained unmatched. This CDR3 has 16 residues. CDR3 coding DNA: TGCGCCAGCAGCCAGGAAAGAGGACAGGGTCCCTACGAGCAGTACTTC. Residues: CASSQERGQGPYEQYF.

The genes are TRBV29-1 and TRBJ2-1, with 11 positions matching TRBD1. Germline CDR1 reads SQVTM; CDR2 reads ANQGSEA. This CDR3 comprises 14 residues. Unmatched junction bases numbered 7, after V lost 4 bases and J lost 8 bases. CDR3 amino acids: CSVVGTGGGYEQFF. The CDR3 nucleotides read TGCAGCGTTGTAGGGACAGGGGGAGGGTATGAGCAGTTCTTC.

The rearrangement links TRBV7-3 to TRBJ2-3; 10 bases fit TRBD2. Per the germline V gene, CDR1 is SGHTA and CDR2 is FQGTGA. J was trimmed by 4 bases and V by 6 bases; bases with no gene match: 4. The CDR3 sequence is 14 residues long. In DNA, the CDR3 is TGTGCCAGCAGTCTAGCGGGAGCCCCAGATACGCAGTATTTT. The encoded protein is CASSLAGAPDTQYF.

This clone was seen a handful of times. The chain is built from TRBV4-1 and TRBJ1-1; TRBD1 is a possible D gene (6 bases). Germline CDR1 is MGHRA and CDR2 is YSYEKL. V was trimmed by 1 base and J by 4 bases, leaving 13 bases between them. This CDR3 has 15 residues. CDR3 amino acids: CASSQAPGAGTEAFF. CDR3 nucleotides: TGCGCCAGCAGCCAAGCCCCAGGGGCGGGCACTGAAGCTTTCTTT.

This clone was seen more than once but under ten times. V and J are TRBV2 and TRBJ2-5; D remains unclear. V shed 4 bases and J shed 5 bases, with 11 bases lying between them. CDR1 and CDR2 from the germline V gene are SNHLY and FYNNEI. The CDR3 contains 13 residues. CDR3 loop: CASSGPVGETQYF. The DNA for the CDR3 is TGTGCCAGCAGTGGACCCGTCGGGGAGACCCAGTACTTC.

This clone appeared a single time. V is TRBV5-1 and J is TRBJ2-3, with TRBD1 identical over 7 bases. V lost 5 bases and J lost 2; bases outside the gene matches: 5. Germline V gives CDR1 SGHRS, CDR2 YFSETQ. CDR3 length: 14 residues. The CDR3 DNA is TGCGCCAGCAGGGGGGACAGCCTCACAGATACGCAGTATTTT. This encodes CASRGDSLTDTQYF. The complete variable domain, with remaining parts taken from reference TRBV5-1 and TRBJ2-3, reads KAGVTQTPRYLIKTRGQQVTLSCSPISGHRSVSWYQQTPGQGLQFLFEYFSETQRNKGNFPGRFSGRQFSNSRSEMNVSTLELGDSALYLCASRGDSLTDTQYFGPGTRLTVL.

The chain carries TRBV28 and TRBJ1-1; D not resolved. V dropped 4 bases and J dropped 1 base, with 4 bases sitting between them. This CDR3 is 12 amino acids long. Germline CDR1 is MDHEN and CDR2 is SYDVKM. The CDR3 nucleotides read TGTGCCAGCAGTTCCTGGAACACTGAAGCTTTCTTT. Encoded protein: CASSSWNTEAFF.

The rearrangement links TRBV11-2 to TRBJ2-7, with D perhaps matching TRBD1 (5 bases). V gave up 0 bases and J gave up 5 bases, with 11 bases separating them. Looked up from germline, CDR1 is SGHAT and CDR2 is FQNNGV. The CDR3 is made up of 14 amino acids. The CDR3 reads CASSLERGLDEQYF. CDR3 bases: TGTGCCAGCAGCTTAGAAAGGGGTTTGGACGAGCAGTACTTC.

V gene TRBV5-1 combines with J gene TRBJ2-2; D perhaps matches TRBD1 (6 bases). Germline CDR1 and CDR2: SGHRS and YFSETQ. The CDR3 is 15 residues long. Trimming took 0 bases from V and 1 from J, leaving 7 bases between them. DNA for the CDR3: TGCGCCAGCAGCTTGGACAGGGTGAACACCGGGGAGCTGTTTTTT. Its translation: CASSLDRVNTGELFF.

The DNA for the CDR3 is TGTGCCAGCCAGGACAGCATGAACACTGAAGCTTTCTTT. Translated, it gives CASQDSMNTEAFF. This sequence joins TRBV19 and TRBJ1-1; weak D call: TRBD1 (6 bases). V lost 9 bases and J 0 bases, leaving 11 bases between the germline ends. This CDR3 comprises 13 residues. Germline V gene sequence: CDR1 LNHDA, CDR2 SQIVND (reference sequence).

The chain combines TRBV5-6 with TRBJ2-5; 10 bases map to TRBD1. Germline CDR1 SGHDT, CDR2 YYEEEE. CDR3 length equals 14 residues. V shed 0 bases, J shed 11 bases, and the junction held 7 bases outside the gene matches. In DNA form, the CDR3 reads TGTGCCAGCAGCTTGGGACAGGGGGCCACAGGGCAGTACTTC. This gives the protein CASSLGQGATGQYF. Combining the CDR3 with reference TRBV5-6 and TRBJ2-5 gives the whole variable domain DAGVTQSPTHLIKTRGQQVTLRCSPKSGHDTVSWYQQALGQGPQFIFQYYEEEERQRGNFPDRFSGHQFPNYSSELNVNALLLGDSALYLCASSLGQGATGQYFGPGTRLLVL.

This rearrangement joins TRBV4-1 to TRBJ1-6; 9 bases are shared with TRBD1. The CDR3 is 15 residues long. Unmatched junction bases numbered 7, after V lost 3 bases and J lost 10 bases. The germline V gene encodes CDR1 MGHRA and CDR2 YSYEKL. CDR3 DNA sequence: TGCGCCAGCAGCCAGAGGGACAGGGAAGACTCACCCCTCCACTTT. Its translation: CASSQRDREDSPLHF.

The CDR3 loop reads CASSPVSYNEQFF. DNA of the CDR3: TGTGCCAGCAGCCCTGTTTCCTACAATGAGCAGTTCTTC. This chain joins TRBV7-9 and TRBJ2-1; D gene uncertain. V gave up 5 bases and J gave up 1 base, with 6 bases separating them. Germline CDR1 reads SEHNR; CDR2 reads FQNEAQ (reference sequence). The CDR3 spans 13 residues. The whole variable domain, filled in from reference TRBV7-9 and TRBJ2-1, reads DTGVSQNPRHKITKRGQNVTFRCDPISEHNRLYWYRQTLGQGPEFLTYFQNEAQLEKSRLLSDRFSAERPKGSFSTLEIQRTEQGDSAMYLCASSPVSYNEQFFGPGTRLTVL.

V usage is TRBV4-1 and J usage is TRBJ2-7; maybe TRBD1 (5 bases). The CDR3 is 14 residues long. V was pared by 4 bases and J by 0 bases, with 10 bases between. Per germline, CDR1 MGHRA and CDR2 YSYEKL. CDR3 sequence: CASSPDISSYEQYF. For the CDR3, the DNA is TGCGCCAGCAGCCCGGACATAAGCTCCTACGAGCAGTACTTC.

The chain couples TRBV18 to TRBJ2-1; TRBD1 agrees at 11 bases. The CDR3 consists of 14 residues. The V gene end was trimmed by 6 bases and the J gene end by 8 bases; junction bases not matched to a gene: 6. Per the germline V gene, CDR1 is KGHSH and CDR2 is LQKENI. This chain's CDR3 is CASSRGQGADEQFF. For the CDR3, the DNA is TGTGCCAGCTCGCGCGGACAGGGGGCGGATGAGCAGTTCTTC.

This sequence joins TRBV7-9 and TRBJ1-1; unclear D gene. Germline V lookup: CDR1 SEHNR, CDR2 FQNEAQ (reference sequence). There are 12 residues in the CDR3. Trimming shortened V by 1 base and J by 6 bases, and 6 bases separated the two germline ends. CDR3 nucleotide sequence: TGTGCCAGCAGCTTAGTCTTAGCTGAAGCTTTCTTT. As protein: CASSLVLAEAFF.

The DNA for the CDR3 is TGTGCCAGCAGCCGGGACTACTCGGGGTCCCAGTACTTC. It yields the protein CASSRDYSGSQYF. J is TRBJ2-5 and V is TRBV5-4, with 7 bases lining up with TRBD2. V shed 4 bases and J 9 bases; nucleotides not matched to a gene: 9. CDR1 is SGHNT and CDR2 is YYREEE in the germline V gene (reference sequence). This CDR3 spans 13 amino acids.

The count of this clone is one. The V gene is TRBV20-1, the J gene TRBJ2-5; D gene ambiguous. CDR1 and CDR2 from the germline V gene are DFQATT and SNEGSKA (reference sequence). There are 11 residues in the CDR3. Trimming took off 7 bases at V and 5 bases at J, with 11 bases between the two ends. For the CDR3, the DNA is TGCAGTGGGTCGACCGGGGAGACCCAGTACTTC. It codes for CSGSTGETQYF.

DNA for the CDR3: TGTGCCAGCAGTGTCCGACTAGCGGGTGCCAATGAGCAGTTCTTC. Its translation is CASSVRLAGANEQFF. This chain uses TRBV2 with TRBJ2-1; TRBD2 matches at 10 bases. V lost 4 bases to trimming and J lost 6 bases; unmatched junction nucleotides: 6. The CDR3 has 15 amino acids. Germline CDR1 is SNHLY and CDR2 is FYNNEI.

V is TRBV11-2 and J is TRBJ2-7, with TRBD1 matching 11 bases. The CDR3 extends over 15 amino acids. J was trimmed by 3 bases and V by 1 base; bases with no gene match: 2. Germline values: CDR1 SGHAT, CDR2 FQNNGV. The CDR3 DNA reads TGTGCCAGCAGCTTAGCTGGGACAGGGGGCTACGAGCAGTACTTC. Its translation: CASSLAGTGGYEQYF. Using reference TRBV11-2 and TRBJ2-7 for the parts outside the CDR3, the full variable domain is EAGVAQSPRYKIIEKRQSVAFWCNPISGHATLYWYQQILGQGPKLLIQFQNNGVVDDSQLPKDRFSAERLKGVDSTLKIQPAKLEDSAVYLCASSLAGTGGYEQYFGPGTRLTVT.

The chain has TRBV30 and TRBJ2-3, with TRBD2 matching over 11 bases. The junction had 4 bases not matched to a gene; V was cut back by 1 base and J by 4 bases. The CDR3 consists of 15 residues. Germline V gene lookup returns CDR1 GTSNPN and CDR2 SVGIG (reference sequence). The CDR3 DNA follows: TGTGCCTGGAGTGCGGGACTAGCGGTATCAGATACGCAGTATTTT. Its translation: CAWSAGLAVSDTQYF.

Of note for this clone: Compared with germline, one end of the junction differs, possibly owing to a read error. This chain connects TRBV7-7 to TRBJ2-5; D might be TRBD1 (6 bases). The germline gives CDR1 SSHAT, CDR2 FNYEAQ (reference sequence). The CDR3 runs to 13 residues. DNA for the CDR3: TGTGCTAGCAGCTTAAACAGGGTAGAGACCCAGTACTTC. This sequence encodes CASSLNRVETQYF. Full variable domain (outside the CDR3, taken from reference TRBV7-7 and TRBJ2-5): GAGVSQSPRYKVTKRGQDVTLRCDPISSHATLYWYQQALGQGPEFLTYFNYEAQPDKSGLPSDRFSAERPEGSISTLTIQRTEQRDSAMYRCASSLNRVETQYFGPGTRLLVL.

The chain has TRBV4-2 and TRBJ2-1; 10 bases align to TRBD2. V shed 6 bases, J shed 4 bases, and the junction held 3 bases outside the gene matches. Germline V CDR1 and CDR2: LGHNA, YNFKEQ. The length of the CDR3 is 14 residues. In nucleotides, the CDR3 is TGTGCCAGCAGTTCTAGCGGGAGTTACAATGAGCAGTTCTTC. Its translation: CASSSSGSYNEQFF.